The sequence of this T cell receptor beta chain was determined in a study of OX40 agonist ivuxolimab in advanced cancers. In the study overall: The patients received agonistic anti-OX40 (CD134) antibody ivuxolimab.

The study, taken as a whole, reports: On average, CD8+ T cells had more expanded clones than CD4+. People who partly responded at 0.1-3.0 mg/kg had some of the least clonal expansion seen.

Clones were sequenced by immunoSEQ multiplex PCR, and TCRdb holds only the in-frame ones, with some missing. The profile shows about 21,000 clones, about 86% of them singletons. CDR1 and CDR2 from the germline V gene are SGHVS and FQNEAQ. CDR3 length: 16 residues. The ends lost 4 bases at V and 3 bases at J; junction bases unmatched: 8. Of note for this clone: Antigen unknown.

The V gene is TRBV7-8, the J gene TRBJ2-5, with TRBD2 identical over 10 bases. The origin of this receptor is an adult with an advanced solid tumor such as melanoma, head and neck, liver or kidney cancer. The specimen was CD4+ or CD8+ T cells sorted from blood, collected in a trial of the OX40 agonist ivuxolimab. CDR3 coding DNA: TGTGCCAGCAGCTATATAGCGGGAGGATTCGAAGAGACCCAGTACTTC. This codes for CASSYIAGGFEETQYF.